This T cell receptor beta chain derives from a study of blood T cell repertoires in COVID-19. Assay used: immunoSEQ multiplex PCR; TCRdb lists only in-frame clones, some missing. The table has some 120,000 clones, about 82% seen once; the top ten hold about 5%. J lost 4 bases, V lost 2 bases, and 15 bases had no gene match. This CDR3 is 20 amino acids long. CDR1 and CDR2 from the germline V gene are MNHEY and SVGEGT. Sequenced input: peripheral blood. The receptor comes from a human donor in a cohort sampled during active COVID-19. The chain recombines TRBV6-2 or TRBV6-3 with TRBJ2-1; 12 bases fit TRBD2. DNA of the CDR3: TGTGCCAGCAGTTACGATATCGGTTCGACTAGCGGGGGTCATTACAATGAGCAGTTCTTC. It codes for CASSYDIGSTSGGHYNEQFF.